This record covers a single T cell receptor (beta chain). The target antigen is unknown. Profiling relied on immunoSEQ multiplex PCR, and the TCRdb table lists in-frame clones only, not all of them. The sample lists more than 25,000 clones, about 92% occurring once. The source of the sample is a study of T cell clonotyping in hematopoietic cell transplantation. Study as a whole: Recipient samples before transplant were obtained post-cytoreduction. The study's findings and limits: Broader posttransplant TCR repertoire diversity was predicted by graft donor and pretransplant recipient Inverse Simpson Index values. Cells were unsorted, so CD4 and CD8 contributions were not separated.

As to time point: recipient sample about 28 days before transplant, after cytoreduction. CDR1 is SNHLY and CDR2 is FYNNEI in the germline V gene. This CDR3 spans 15 amino acids. The material sequenced was peripheral blood mononuclear cells, taken before stem cell transplant. The receptor was derived from a man aged 50-60 years with acute myeloid leukemia. Some clones in this sample may be carry-over from other donors' samples. The genes are TRBV2 and TRBJ2-5; TRBD1 agrees at 9 bases. The J call may be wrong; the DNA end is better matched by TRBJ2-7. The CDR3 sequence is CASSAPPGQGNEQYF. CDR3 in DNA: TGTGCCAGCAGTGCCCCCCCGGGACAGGGTAACGAGCAGTACTTC.